The 31 T cell receptor beta chains reported below all come from one sample, sequenced in a study of T cells in Graves' hyperthyroidism and ophthalmopathy. TCR beta CDR3 regions were amplified from RNA. TCR CDR3 underwent first-round RT-PCR with the HTBI primer set. TCRdb reprocessed the multiplex PCR reads with MiXCR, giving one entry per CDR3 protein. The table lists about 300,000 distinct CDR3 sequences, about an eighth of them singletons. The sequenced sample was blood. The receptors were gathered from a woman in her thirties or forties with Graves' hyperthyroidism.

This chain links TRBV19 with TRBJ2-2, with 9 nucleotides matching TRBD2. The CDR3 runs 11 residues. From germline, CDR1 is LNHDA and CDR2 SQIVND (reference sequence). With V trimmed by 10 bases and J by 13 bases, 7 bases remained unmatched. CDR3 region: CATSGGRRLFF. CDR3 DNA sequence: TGTGCCACAAGCGGGGGGCGGCGGCTGTTTTTT.

The table lists this clonotype with a few counts. V gene TRBV3-1 combines with J gene TRBJ1-4; D uncertain. Trimming left V 0 bases short and J 8 bases short, with 7 bases between. The CDR3 has 13 amino acids. From germline, CDR1 is LGHDT and CDR2 YNNKEL (reference sequence). The CDR3 loop is CASSQDRREKLFF. The CDR3 DNA reads TGTGCCAGCAGCCAAGATCGCCGGGAAAAACTGTTTTTT.

The table lists this clonotype with many counts. V gene TRBV24-1 combines with J gene TRBJ2-1; 9 nucleotides agree with TRBD2. V gave up 9 bases and J gave up 0 bases; unmatched junction bases: 8. The CDR3 consists of 16 residues. Germline assignment: CDR1 KGHDR and CDR2 SFDVKD. CDR3 nucleotides: TGTGCCACCGCCTCGCGGGAGGGGAGCTCCTACAATGAGCAGTTCTTC. Its protein product is CATASREGSSYNEQFF.

This clonotype was recorded a few times. The chain uses TRBV9 and TRBJ1-1, with 8 positions matching TRBD1. Germline V CDR1 and CDR2: SGDLS, YYNGEE. V dropped 0 bases and J dropped 4; count of bases not matched to a gene: 11. The CDR3 runs to 17 residues. The CDR3 DNA is TGTGCCAGCAGCGTAGACGGCAGGGGGCTTGGTGGCACTGAAGCTTTCTTT. Translation: CASSVDGRGLGGTEAFF.

This clonotype was recorded many times. This chain joins TRBV3-1 and TRBJ2-1; 10 bases match TRBD2. Unmatched junction bases numbered 3, after V lost 3 bases and J lost 7 bases. The CDR3 extends over 14 amino acids. Germline CDR1 and CDR2: LGHDT and YNNKEL (reference sequence). This CDR3 is CASSHLAGVNEQFF. CDR3 DNA sequence: TGTGCCAGCAGCCACCTAGCGGGAGTGAATGAGCAGTTCTTC.

This clonotype was found many times. The V call is TRBV5-1, the J call TRBJ1-1, with D possibly TRBD1 on 5 matching bases. Germline V gene sequence: CDR1 SGHRS, CDR2 YFSETQ. Trimming cost V 3 bases and J 4 bases, with 16 bases left between them. CDR3 size: 15 residues. This CDR3 is CASSSGGGFGTEAFF. The CDR3 DNA reads as TGCGCCAGCAGCTCGGGGGGGGGGTTTGGCACTGAAGCTTTCTTT.

This clonotype was found many times. J is TRBJ2-1 and V is TRBV3-1; 7 bases agree with TRBD1. CDR1 LGHDT and CDR2 YNNKEL come from the germline V gene (reference sequence). There are 12 residues in the CDR3. V shed 4 bases and J 9 bases; nucleotides not matched to a gene: 3. This chain's CDR3 is CASSLTGTEQFF. In nucleotides, the CDR3 is TGTGCCAGCAGCCTGACAGGGACTGAGCAGTTCTTC.

This clonotype was seen repeatedly, ten times or more. The gene calls are TRBV13 and TRBJ2-3, with D possibly matching TRBD1 (5 bases). Germline CDR1 is PRHDT and CDR2 is FYEKMQ (reference sequence). With 6 bases removed from V and 7 bases from J, the gap between germline ends came to 17 bases. The CDR3 sequence is 14 residues long. The CDR3 protein is CASRSPEGVNTQYF. The CDR3 DNA follows: TGTGCCAGCAGATCCCCCGAAGGGGTGAATACGCAGTATTTT.

This clonotype was counted many times. CDR3 sequence: CAISVGGLTNTEAFF. CDR3 DNA: TGTGCCATCAGTGTCGGGGGGCTAACGAACACTGAAGCTTTCTTT. The rearrangement uses TRBV10-3 and TRBJ1-1, with a tentative D call TRBD1 (6 bases). CDR3 length equals 15 residues. V lost 4 bases, J lost 1 base, and 13 bases lay in between. CDR1 and CDR2 (germline): ENHRY, SYGVKD.

This clonotype occurred many times. The genes are TRBV11-2 and TRBJ2-6; D is unclear. V lost 7 bases and J 0 bases, leaving 4 bases between the germline ends. Germline V gene sequence: CDR1 SGHAT, CDR2 FQNNGV. CDR3 length equals 13 residues. The CDR3 nucleotides read TGTGCCAGCATCCCCTCTGGGGCCAACGTCCTGACTTTC. Its translation: CASIPSGANVLTF.

The rearrangement links TRBV19 to TRBJ1-3; D gene unclear. The CDR3 totals 15 residues. Germline-derived CDR1 and CDR2 are LNHDA and SQIVND (reference sequence). The V end was cut by 6 bases, the J end by 0 bases, with 12 bases between. Here the CDR3 DNA reads TGTGCCAGTAGCGGACGCGGAAGCTCTGGAAACACCATATATTTT. Protein: CASSGRGSSGNTIYF.

This clonotype was detected ten times or more. The chain combines TRBV12-3 or TRBV12-4 with TRBJ1-6; D possibly corresponds to TRBD1 (5 bases). The CDR3 length is 15 residues. Trimming stripped 3 bases from V and 6 bases from J, with 12 bases between. The CDR3 bases are TGTGCCAGCAGTTTTGGGCAGGGTGCTAATTCACCCCTCCACTTT. Its protein is CASSFGQGANSPLHF.

This clonotype was seen many times. J is TRBJ2-1 and V is TRBV2, with D uncertain. Deletions cut 7 bases from V and 5 bases from J, with 12 bases between. The CDR3 runs to 13 residues. CDR1 is SNHLY and CDR2 is FYNNEI in the germline V gene. CDR3 loop: CASNPLADNEQFF. The CDR3 coding sequence is TGTGCCAGCAACCCCCTGGCAGACAATGAGCAGTTCTTC.

This chain joins TRBV6-1 and TRBJ1-2; D is unclear. Germline values: CDR1 MNHNS, CDR2 SASEGT. Deletions cut 10 bases from V and 5 bases from J, with 17 bases between. The CDR3 has 13 residues. The CDR3 here is CATHPRVPYGYTF. CDR3 sequence (DNA): TGTGCCACCCACCCGAGGGTTCCTTATGGCTACACCTTC.

This clonotype was observed many times. The J gene is TRBJ2-7, the V gene TRBV6-1; D not resolved. This CDR3 region has 12 residues. V lost 2 bases and J 1 base, leaving 3 bases between the germline ends. The germline CDR1 and CDR2 sequences are MNHNS and SASEGT. The CDR3 spells CASSEFSYEQYF. The CDR3 bases are TGTGCCAGCAGTGAATTTTCCTACGAGCAGTACTTC.

This clonotype was found many times. This chain's CDR3 is CASTWGGSTEAFF. Here the CDR3 DNA reads TGTGCCAGCACCTGGGGCGGGAGCACTGAAGCTTTCTTT. The chain joins TRBV28 to TRBJ1-1, with D maybe TRBD1 (5 bases). From germline, CDR1 is MDHEN and CDR2 SYDVKM. The V end lost 7 bases, the J end lost 4 bases, and 13 bases lay between the germline ends. The CDR3 runs 13 residues.

This clonotype was picked up many times. The chain carries TRBV28 and TRBJ2-1, with D possibly matching TRBD1 (5 bases). CDR3 length equals 17 residues. Germline assignment: CDR1 MDHEN and CDR2 SYDVKM. V was shortened by 2 bases and J by 9 bases, with 23 bases between the two germline ends. The CDR3 protein is CASSLGRYLLRAGEQFF. The CDR3 nucleotides read TGTGCCAGCAGTTTAGGACGTTATTTGCTCAGGGCCGGTGAGCAGTTCTTC.

This clonotype was seen at least ten times. This sequence joins TRBV20-1 and TRBJ2-1; D might be TRBD2 (6 bases). The CDR3 is 16 amino acids. The germline gives CDR1 DFQATT, CDR2 SNEGSKA (reference sequence). Trimming removed 0 bases at V and 8 bases at J, with 20 bases between. CDR3 in DNA: TGCAGTGCTAGAGACCCAGCTAGACTAGTTTCCGATGAGCAGTTCTTC. Its translation is CSARDPARLVSDEQFF.

The chain uses TRBV4-2 and TRBJ2-7, with D possibly being TRBD2 (5 bases). CDR3 length: 15 residues. V was trimmed by 0 bases and J by 5 bases, leaving 14 bases between them. From germline, CDR1 is LGHNA and CDR2 YNFKEQ. CDR3 DNA: TGTGCCAGCAGCCAAGAAGGCGGGTTGGGCCACGAGCAGTACTTC. Translation: CASSQEGGLGHEQYF.

At least ten counts were recorded for this clonotype. The V gene is TRBV20-1, the J gene TRBJ1-1; a weak D match, TRBD1 (6 bases). The CDR3 contains 13 residues. Germline CDR1 and CDR2: DFQATT and SNEGSKA (reference sequence). The germline V and J ends were trimmed by 5 bases and 8 bases, with 18 bases remaining between them. CDR3 sequence reads: CSAYRTALLEAFF. CDR3 nucleotide sequence: TGCAGTGCTTACCGGACAGCCCTTTTGGAAGCTTTCTTT.

V and J are TRBV20-1 and TRBJ1-2, with D possibly being TRBD1 (6 bases). The germline V gene has CDR1 DFQATT and CDR2 SNEGSKA (reference sequence). V gave up 3 bases and J gave up 7 bases, with 12 bases separating them. The CDR3 sequence is 12 residues long. The CDR3 reads CSASSGEVGYTF. The CDR3 DNA sequence: TGCAGTGCTAGCTCAGGGGAGGTTGGCTACACCTTC.

A few counts support this clonotype. The chain joins TRBV19 to TRBJ2-7; D possibly corresponds to TRBD1 (6 bases). There are 15 residues in the CDR3. Trimming removed 3 bases at V and 3 bases at J, with 15 bases between. Germline V gene data show CDR1 as LNHDA and CDR2 as SQIVND (reference sequence). CDR3: CASSIRGRGIYEQYF. The CDR3 DNA sequence: TGTGCCAGTAGTATTCGAGGCAGGGGAATCTACGAGCAGTACTTC.

This clonotype was observed at least ten times. The rearrangement uses TRBV5-6 and TRBJ1-5; tentatively, D is TRBD1 (5 bases). V was pared by 3 bases and J by 6 bases, with 7 bases between. The CDR3 covers 12 residues. In germline, CDR1 is SGHDT, CDR2 YYEEEE. This CDR3 reads CASSWGSQPQHF. The DNA for the CDR3 is TGTGCCAGCAGCTGGGGCAGTCAGCCCCAGCATTTT.

This clonotype was seen more than once but under ten times. This rearrangement joins TRBV20-1 to TRBJ1-6; D not resolved. The germline gives CDR1 DFQATT, CDR2 SNEGSKA (reference sequence). Trimming cost V 1 base and J 9 bases, with 10 bases left between them. The CDR3 spans 13 residues. In nucleotides, the CDR3 is TGCAGTGCTAGAGTCGGTGAGGGTTCACCCCTCCACTTT. This codes for CSARVGEGSPLHF.

Ten or more counts support this clonotype. The rearrangement links TRBV11-2 to TRBJ2-2, with 8 bases that match TRBD2. The CDR3 loop spans 15 amino acids. The V gene end was trimmed by 5 bases and the J gene end by 2 bases; junction bases not matched to a gene: 4. Germline lookup yields CDR1 SGHAT and CDR2 FQNNGV. The CDR3 spells CASSRLALNTGELFF. CDR3 DNA: TGTGCCAGCAGCCGACTAGCGCTCAACACCGGGGAGCTGTTTTTT.

Many counts were recorded for this clonotype. Here the CDR3 DNA reads TGCAGTGCTAGACCAGATCCGGGACAGGGACTACCAACTAATGAAAAACTGTTTTTT. Encoded protein: CSARPDPGQGLPTNEKLFF. This chain joins TRBV20-1 and TRBJ1-4, with 9 bases that match TRBD1. The CDR3 length is 19 residues. With V trimmed by 2 bases and J by 0 bases, 13 bases remained unmatched. Germline loops: CDR1 DFQATT, CDR2 SNEGSKA (reference sequence).

This chain connects TRBV7-2 to TRBJ2-5, with D unclear. Germline CDR1 and CDR2: SGHTA and FQGNSA. The CDR3 runs 14 residues. V dropped 1 base and J dropped 11 bases, with 17 bases sitting between them. CDR3 sequence: CASSLGGPTPGQYF. CDR3 DNA sequence: TGTGCCAGCAGCTTAGGGGGTCCGACTCCCGGACAGTACTTC.

This clonotype was detected only a few times. This chain joins TRBV9 and TRBJ2-6; tentative D call: TRBD1 (6 bases). Trimming cost V 4 bases and J 3 bases, with 14 bases left between them. The germline V gene encodes CDR1 SGDLS and CDR2 YYNGEE. The CDR3 covers 16 residues. Here the CDR3 reads CASSMGQLNGANVLTF. Here the CDR3 DNA reads TGTGCCAGCAGCATGGGACAATTAAATGGGGCCAACGTCCTGACTTTC.

The chain recombines TRBV12-3 or TRBV12-4 with TRBJ1-6; 9 nucleotides align to TRBD1. Germline trimming cut 6 bases from V and 4 bases from J; bases unmatched to any gene: 4. The CDR3 length is 15 residues. The CDR3 nucleotides are TGTGCCAGCAGGGCCGGGACAGGGTATAATTCACCCCTCCACTTT. Protein product: CASRAGTGYNSPLHF.

The sample holds many counts of this clonotype. V is TRBV28 and J is TRBJ1-1; TRBD1 agrees at 9 bases. In germline, CDR1 is MDHEN, CDR2 SYDVKM. The V and J ends lost 7 bases and 4 bases, in that order; junction bases with no gene match: 10. CDR3 size: 15 residues. The CDR3 DNA is TGTGCCAGCATTCAGACAGGGGGATCTAGCACTGAAGCTTTCTTT. It translates to CASIQTGGSSTEAFF.

The table lists this clonotype with many counts. The chain combines TRBV2 with TRBJ2-3, with D maybe TRBD2 (6 bases). Trimming removed 8 bases from V and 5 bases from J, with 14 bases in between. The CDR3 length is 13 residues. Per the germline V gene, CDR1 is SNHLY and CDR2 is FYNNEI. The DNA for the CDR3 is TGTGCCAGCGGACTAAGTCGCGAAGATACGCAGTATTTT. Amino acid sequence: CASGLSREDTQYF.